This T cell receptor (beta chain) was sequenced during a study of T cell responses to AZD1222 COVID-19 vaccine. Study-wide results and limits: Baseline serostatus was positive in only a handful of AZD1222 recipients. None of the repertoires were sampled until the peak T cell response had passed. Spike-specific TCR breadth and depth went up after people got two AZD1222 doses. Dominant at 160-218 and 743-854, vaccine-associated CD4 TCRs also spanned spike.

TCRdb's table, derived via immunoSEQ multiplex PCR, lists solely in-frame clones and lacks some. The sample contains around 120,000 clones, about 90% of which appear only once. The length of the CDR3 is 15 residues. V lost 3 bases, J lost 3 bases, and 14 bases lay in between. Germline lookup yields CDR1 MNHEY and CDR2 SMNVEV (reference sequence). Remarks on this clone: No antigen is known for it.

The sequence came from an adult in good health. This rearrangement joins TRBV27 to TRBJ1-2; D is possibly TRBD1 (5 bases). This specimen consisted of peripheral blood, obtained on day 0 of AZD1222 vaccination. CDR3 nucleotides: TGTGCCAGCAGTTTCAAACTCGGGACCCACTATGGCTACACCTTC. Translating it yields CASSFKLGTHYGYTF.